A single T cell receptor (beta chain) is shown here with its context. The CDR3 loop spans 13 amino acids. Germline lookup yields CDR1 SGDLS and CDR2 YYNGEE. V was cut by 7 bases and J by 2 bases, with 12 bases left in between. This specimen belongs to a study of T cell changes during pregnancy in multiple sclerosis. The method was immunoSEQ multiplex PCR; TCRdb's version includes in-frame clones alone and lacks a portion of them. This table has 55,000 to 85,000 clones, roughly 92% appearing once. The rearrangement links TRBV9 to TRBJ1-2; D unclear. This TCR was sampled from a female donor with multiple sclerosis, enrolled in a pregnancy study. This specimen consisted of peripheral blood, obtained in the second trimester of pregnancy. The CDR3 region has the DNA TGTGCCAGCGGCCCCGATCCCAACTATGGCTACACCTTC. Its protein is CASGPDPNYGYTF.